This T cell receptor beta chain is from a study of blood T cell repertoires in COVID-19. Study information: Whether acute or convalescent, the COVID-19 samples came from the United States, Italy and Spain.

Original methodology: Researchers report that nucleated cell counts were estimated from reference gene primer amplification. Clones were sequenced by immunoSEQ multiplex PCR, and TCRdb holds only the in-frame ones, with some missing. V, J and clone size are those of that table, while D and trimming were read from the DNA. This sample has roughly 230,000 clones, with about 85% found just once. This CDR3 is 15 amino acids long. Germline V lookup: CDR1 LNHDA, CDR2 SQIVND (reference sequence). Trimming stripped 7 bases from V and 2 bases from J, with 17 bases between. This clonotype was sampled from a man between 40 and 49 years old with acute or convalescent COVID-19. Sequencing used peripheral blood. This chain connects TRBV19 to TRBJ2-5; D is perhaps TRBD2 (6 bases). DNA of the CDR3: TGTGCCAGTAACGGCGGGGCTGCCGGACAAGAGACCCAGTACTTC. Translation: CASNGGAAGQETQYF.